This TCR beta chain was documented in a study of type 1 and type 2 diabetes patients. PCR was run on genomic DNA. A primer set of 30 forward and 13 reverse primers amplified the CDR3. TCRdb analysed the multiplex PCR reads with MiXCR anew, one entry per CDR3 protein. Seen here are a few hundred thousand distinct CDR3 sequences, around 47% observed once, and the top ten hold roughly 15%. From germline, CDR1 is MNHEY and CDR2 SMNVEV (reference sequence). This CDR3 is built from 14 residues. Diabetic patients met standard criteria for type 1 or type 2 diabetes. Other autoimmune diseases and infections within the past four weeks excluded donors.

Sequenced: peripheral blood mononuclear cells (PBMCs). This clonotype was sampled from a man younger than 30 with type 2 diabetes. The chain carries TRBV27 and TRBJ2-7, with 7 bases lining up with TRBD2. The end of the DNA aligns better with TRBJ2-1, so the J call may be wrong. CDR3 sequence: CASSLLGLINEQFF. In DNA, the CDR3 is TGTGCCAGCAGTTTATTGGGACTAATAAATGAGCAGTTCTTC.